What follows describes a single T cell receptor (beta chain). No antigen is known for it. The CDR3 totals 16 residues. Germline lookup yields CDR1 MGHRA and CDR2 YSYEKL. After removal of 2 bases from V and 5 bases from J, the junction contained 6 bases not matched to a gene. The data were obtained in a study of cytomegalovirus exposure and HLA in healthy donors. Overall study results and limits: Associated with cytomegalovirus, according to the listing, were around 160 TCR beta chains. Highest at DRB1 and lowest at HLA-C, TCR association rates differed among HLA loci in a later analysis.

Both 60 Vbeta primers and 13 Jbeta primers went into the PCR. Libraries were prepared by immunoSEQ multiplex PCR; TCRdb keeps only in-frame clonotypes and omits some of them. The sample gives about 210,000 clones, about 80% of which show up once; about 6.1% is in the top ten. The clonotype originates from a man aged 40-55 years in good health and CMV-seropositive. The chain joins TRBV4-1 to TRBJ2-1; the match to TRBD2 covers 10 bases. Sequenced material: PBMCs. CDR3 bases: TGCGCCAGCAGCCAACCAGCGGGAGGGCCCCACAATGAGCAGTTCTTC. It encodes CASSQPAGGPHNEQFF.